One T cell receptor beta chain is described in this entry. Its antigen is not known. Primers used in a second PCR of roughly 7 to 12 cycles were a sample-barcoded 5' primer and a J-beta primer mix. Each CDR3 protein gets one entry after TCRdb re-called the 5' RACE reads with MiXCR. The data show 1.4 million to 1.5 million distinct CDR3 sequences, with around 42% seen just once and 7% to 9.5% held by the top ten. The source of the sample is a study of blood T cells in healthy people across ages. General observations from the study: Long-lived donors had more naive CD4+ cells and higher diversity than aged donors.

The study drew donors from healthy Caucasian individuals in Russia aged roughly 6 to 90. Total RNA extracted from each sample amounted to at least 6 micrograms. This TCR derives from a woman between 18 and 29 years old in good health. Sequencing input: blood.

CDR3 amino acids: CASSYNFGGLGTDEQFF. The DNA of the CDR3 is TGTGCCAGCAGTTACAATTTCGGGGGACTAGGTACCGATGAGCAGTTCTTC. J is TRBJ2-1 and V is TRBV6-2 or TRBV6-3; 8 bases agree with TRBD2. V lost 2 bases, J lost 8 bases, and 14 bases stayed unmatched. This CDR3 has 17 residues. The germline gives CDR1 MNHEY, CDR2 SVGEGT.